This T cell receptor beta chain derives from a study of cytomegalovirus exposure and HLA in healthy donors. Overall study findings and caveats: Among TCR beta chains, those listed as cytomegalovirus-associated numbered fewer than 200.

Measured with immunoSEQ multiplex PCR; TCRdb has only the in-frame clones, and not every one. The data hold 150,000 to 200,000 clones, with roughly 86% observed a single time. CDR3 length: 13 residues. Germline loops: CDR1 WNHNN, CDR2 SYGVQD (reference sequence). Between the trimmed V and J ends, which lost 4 bases and 9 bases, there was a span of 13 bases. A word on this clone: As yet, its antigen is unknown.

The donors were part of the validation cohort, which consisted of about 120 subjects and was separate from the first cohort of roughly 620 subjects. The chain links TRBV10-1 to TRBJ1-5; D may be TRBD1 (5 bases). The material sequenced was PBMCs. The TCR originated in a man aged 25 to 45 in good health and CMV-seropositive. CDR3 residues: CASSVVGGGPQHF. The CDR3 DNA sequence: TGCGCCAGCAGTGTGGTGGGTGGGGGGCCCCAGCATTTT.